The text below deals with one T cell receptor (beta chain). What it binds is unknown. CDR1 MGHDK and CDR2 SYGVNS come from the germline V gene. Trimming left V 0 bases short and J 6 bases short, with 14 bases between. This CDR3 has 16 amino acids. The sample originates from a study of T cell responses to AZD1222 COVID-19 vaccine. Study results and limitations: There were mostly white British donors and more females than males, and clonal diversity was possibly underestimated.

Method: immunoSEQ multiplex PCR; TCRdb's copy keeps in-frame clones and lacks some. The table lists approximately 150,000 clones, less than 95% of them singletons. This chain links TRBV25-1 with TRBJ1-4, with TRBD1 as a possible D gene (5 bases). The TCR comes from an adult in good health. The sequenced sample was peripheral blood, obtained on day 0 of AZD1222 vaccination. CDR3 residues: CASSEYPGTPDEKLFF. CDR3 bases: TGTGCCAGCAGTGAATATCCCGGGACTCCTGATGAAAAACTGTTTTTT. Supplemented by reference TRBV25-1 and TRBJ1-4, the full variable domain reads EADIYQTPRYLVIGTGKKITLECSQTMGHDKMYWYQQDPGMELHLIHYSYGVNSTEKGDLSSESTVSRIRTEHFPLTLESARPSHTSQYLCASSEYPGTPDEKLFFGSGTQLSVL.